The sequence of this T cell receptor beta chain was determined in a study of shared clonotypes between healthy human individuals. Study background: Every donor yielded three CD4 naive, three CD4 memory, two CD8 naive and one CD8 memory plate. Study-level points and caveats: The study generally estimated greater richness for naive than memory subsets.

In germline, CDR1 is LNHDA, CDR2 SQIVND (reference sequence). The CDR3 extends over 15 amino acids. Trimming cost V 4 bases and J 2 bases; bases outside gene matches: 6. Selected positively for CCR7 and CD45RO-negative, naive CD8 cells excluded terminally differentiated effector memory CD45RA+ cells. Every donor, a Caucasian adult, lived in Nashville, Tennessee. The data were produced by immunoSEQ multiplex PCR, yet TCRdb's version contains in-frame clones alone and is incomplete. The repertoire consists of some 1,900,000 clones, with approximately 95% occurring once and the leading ten covering more than 0.9%. A single count supports this clone. Its target is unknown.

This chain uses TRBV19 with TRBJ2-3, with TRBD1 matching over 7 bases. This sequence originates from a man in his late teens or twenties in good health. The sample comprised naive CD8+ T cells sorted from blood. DNA for the CDR3: TGTGCCAGTAGTACTTTAGGGGGCAACACAGATACGCAGTATTTT. It specifies CASSTLGGNTDTQYF.